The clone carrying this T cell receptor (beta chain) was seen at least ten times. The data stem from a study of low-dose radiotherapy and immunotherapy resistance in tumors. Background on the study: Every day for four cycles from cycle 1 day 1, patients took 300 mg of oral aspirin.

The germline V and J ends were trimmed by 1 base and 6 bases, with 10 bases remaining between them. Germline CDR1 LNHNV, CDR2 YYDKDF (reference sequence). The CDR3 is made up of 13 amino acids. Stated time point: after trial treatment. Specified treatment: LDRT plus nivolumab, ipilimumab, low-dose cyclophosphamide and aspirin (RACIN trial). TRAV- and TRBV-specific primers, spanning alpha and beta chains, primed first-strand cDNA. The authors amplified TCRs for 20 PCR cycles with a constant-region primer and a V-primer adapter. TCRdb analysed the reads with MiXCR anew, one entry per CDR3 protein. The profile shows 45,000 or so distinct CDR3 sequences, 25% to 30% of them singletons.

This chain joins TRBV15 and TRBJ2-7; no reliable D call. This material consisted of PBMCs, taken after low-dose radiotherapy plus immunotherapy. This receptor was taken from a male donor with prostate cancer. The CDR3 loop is CATSRVGPFEQYF. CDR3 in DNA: TGTGCCACCAGCAGAGTTGGGCCATTCGAGCAGTACTTC. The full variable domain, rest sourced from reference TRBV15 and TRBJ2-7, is DAMVIQNPRYQVTQFGKPVTLSCSQTLNHNVMYWYQQKSSQAPKLLFHYYDKDFNNEADTPDNFQSRRPNTSFCFLDIRSPGLGDTAMYLCATSRVGPFEQYFGPGTRLTVT.